The 30 T cell receptor beta chains in this list originate from one sample, sequenced in a study of blood T cell repertoires in COVID-19. Clones were sequenced by immunoSEQ multiplex PCR, and TCRdb holds only the in-frame ones, with some missing. The sample includes about 15,000 clones, roughly three quarters of them seen just once. What was sequenced was peripheral blood. The receptors here all came from a man in his 70s with active or convalescent COVID-19.

V gene TRBV4-2 combines with J gene TRBJ1-6; D unclear. The V gene's germline CDR1 is LGHNA and CDR2 YNFKEQ. The CDR3 has 16 residues. V was shortened by 1 base and J by 6 bases, with 13 bases between the two germline ends. CDR3 loop: CASSQVARLLNSPLHF. CDR3 DNA sequence: TGTGCCAGCAGCCAAGTGGCACGCCTTCTTAATTCACCCCTCCACTTT.

This sequence joins TRBV5-6 and TRBJ2-3; no reliable D call. Germline assignment: CDR1 SGHDT and CDR2 YYEEEE. The length of the CDR3 is 13 residues. Trimming removed 4 bases from V and 4 bases from J, with 10 bases in between. The CDR3: CASSRRVPDTQYF. The DNA for the CDR3 is TGTGCCAGCAGCCGACGGGTCCCAGATACGCAGTATTTT.

V usage is TRBV5-4 and J usage is TRBJ1-1; D call uncertain. The length of the CDR3 is 14 residues. V was clipped by 7 bases and J by 6 bases, with 19 bases between them. From germline, CDR1 is SGHNT and CDR2 YYREEE (reference sequence). CDR3 nucleotides: TGTGCCAGCGGGAGGGAGTCTCTTTCGGCTGAAGCTTTCTTT. Protein product: CASGRESLSAEAFF.

CDR3 in amino acids: CSASGGGTDTQYF. CDR3 coding DNA: TGCAGTGCTAGTGGGGGGGGCACAGATACGCAGTATTTT. V gene TRBV20-1 combines with J gene TRBJ2-3; TRBD2 matches at 7 bases. Trimming at V came to 3 bases and at J to 1 base, leaving 1 base not matched to a gene. The CDR3 is 13 amino acids. CDR1 and CDR2 from the germline V gene are DFQATT and SNEGSKA (reference sequence).

The genes are TRBV28 and TRBJ2-2, with D perhaps matching TRBD2 (6 bases). CDR3 length equals 14 residues. Trimming took off 3 bases at V and 6 bases at J, with 11 bases between the two ends. CDR1 MDHEN and CDR2 SYDVKM come from the germline V gene. In DNA, the CDR3 is TGTGCCAGCAGTTTGGCGGGACTGCCCGGGGAGCTGTTTTTT. This sequence encodes CASSLAGLPGELFF.

The chain carries TRBV5-6 and TRBJ2-1; 7 bases align to TRBD2. Losses at the gene ends were 0 bases for V and 4 bases for J; bases not matched to a gene: 1. The CDR3 covers 14 residues. Germline CDR1 reads SGHDT; CDR2 reads YYEEEE. The CDR3 region is CASSLGRGYNEQFF. The DNA for the CDR3 is TGTGCCAGCAGCTTGGGGCGGGGGTACAATGAGCAGTTCTTC.

CDR3 sequence reads: CASSVGGRGGYEQYF. As DNA, the CDR3 is TGTGCCAGCAGCGTAGGAGGTAGGGGAGGCTACGAGCAGTACTTC. The chain uses TRBV9 and TRBJ2-7; D may be TRBD2 (6 bases). The CDR3 is made up of 15 amino acids. Germline CDR1 SGDLS, CDR2 YYNGEE. Trimming cost V 0 bases and J 3 bases, with 13 bases left between them.

This rearrangement joins TRBV27 to TRBJ2-1; 14 positions match TRBD2. Germline values: CDR1 MNHEY, CDR2 SMNVEV (reference sequence). CDR3 length: 16 residues. J was trimmed by 10 bases and V by 7 bases; bases with no gene match: 12. The CDR3 is CASTARLAGGQEEQFF. The CDR3 DNA sequence: TGTGCCAGCACGGCTAGACTAGCGGGGGGGCAAGAGGAGCAGTTCTTC.

The chain recombines TRBV2 with TRBJ2-3, with TRBD1 matching 9 bases. CDR3 length equals 14 residues. Germline V gene data show CDR1 as SNHLY and CDR2 as FYNNEI. Trimming took 5 bases from V and 5 from J; bases not matched to a gene: 5. Here the CDR3 DNA reads TGTGCCAGCAGTATGACAGGGGGGAGAGATACGCAGTATTTT. It specifies CASSMTGGRDTQYF.

This clone has a handful of counts. V usage is TRBV7-9 and J usage is TRBJ1-4; the match to TRBD1 covers 8 bases. Germline V gene lookup returns CDR1 SEHNR and CDR2 FQNEAQ (reference sequence). The J segment lost 1 base and the V segment lost 4 bases, leaving 5 bases of the junction unmatched. The CDR3 runs to 16 residues. CDR3: CASSSGQGGTNEKLFF. The CDR3 bases are TGTGCCAGCAGCTCCGGACAGGGCGGAACTAATGAAAAACTGTTTTTT. Together with reference TRBV7-9 and TRBJ1-4, the CDR3 gives the full variable domain: DTGVSQNPRHKITKRGQNVTFRCDPISEHNRLYWYRQTLGQGPEFLTYFQNEAQLEKSRLLSDRFSAERPKGSFSTLEIQRTEQGDSAMYLCASSSGQGGTNEKLFFGSGTQLSVL.

This chain joins TRBV6-4 and TRBJ1-1, with unresolved D. Germline CDR1 is MRHNA and CDR2 is SNTAGT. The V end lost 7 bases, the J end lost 0 bases, and 15 bases lay between the germline ends. The CDR3 spans 15 residues. CDR3 sequence: CASTSPTVMNTEAFF. CDR3 in DNA: TGTGCCAGCACGAGCCCTACAGTGATGAACACTGAAGCTTTCTTT.

The chain recombines TRBV5-1 with TRBJ1-2; D not certain. The V gene lost 2 bases and the J gene lost 2 bases, with 7 bases spanning the gap. Germline lookup yields CDR1 SGHRS and CDR2 YFSETQ. The CDR3 length is 13 residues. CDR3 amino acids: CASSLGRNYGYTF. CDR3 DNA: TGCGCCAGCAGCTTAGGCAGGAACTATGGCTACACCTTC.

The chain has TRBV5-1 and TRBJ2-1; 11 bases align to TRBD1. Germline CDR1 is SGHRS and CDR2 is YFSETQ. The CDR3 is made up of 17 amino acids. V shed 3 bases, J shed 8 bases, and the junction held 13 bases outside the gene matches. The CDR3, as DNA: TGCGCCAGCAGCTCTGTTCCAGGGACAGGGGGTTCTTATGAGCAGTTCTTC. This codes for CASSSVPGTGGSYEQFF.

This chain joins TRBV2 and TRBJ1-1; D is perhaps TRBD1 (6 bases). Trimming removed 3 bases from V and 4 bases from J, with 12 bases in between. Germline V lookup: CDR1 SNHLY, CDR2 FYNNEI. This CDR3 has 14 amino acids. The CDR3 sequence: CASSEGRGPTEAFF. The CDR3 DNA follows: TGTGCCAGCAGTGAGGGCAGGGGCCCCACTGAAGCTTTCTTT. Variable domain in full (rest from reference TRBV2 and TRBJ1-1): EPEVTQTPSHQVTQMGQEVILRCVPISNHLYFYWYRQILGQKVEFLVSFYNNEISEKSEIFDDQFSVERPDGSNFTLKIRSTKLEDSAMYFCASSEGRGPTEAFFGQGTRLTVV.

This chain links TRBV5-1 with TRBJ2-1, with TRBD2 as a possible D gene (6 bases). The CDR3 contains 14 residues. The germline V and J ends were trimmed by 6 bases and 8 bases, with 18 bases remaining between them. The germline V gene encodes CDR1 SGHRS and CDR2 YFSETQ. The CDR3 DNA is TGCGCCAGCATGGTCGGGACCGGAGGGGATGAGCAGTTCTTC. It translates to CASMVGTGGDEQFF.

The chain is built from TRBV10-3 and TRBJ2-2; the D gene is possibly TRBD1 (5 bases). CDR3 size: 15 residues. V shed 4 bases and J shed 0 bases, with 9 bases lying between them. Germline V CDR1 and CDR2: ENHRY, SYGVKD. The CDR3 sequence: CAISVGVANTGELFF. The CDR3 DNA reads TGTGCCATCAGTGTAGGGGTCGCGAACACCGGGGAGCTGTTTTTT.

The V call is TRBV14, the J call TRBJ1-1; D is perhaps TRBD1 (5 bases). The V gene lost 4 bases and the J gene lost 5 bases, with 14 bases spanning the gap. There are 14 residues in the CDR3. Per the germline V gene, CDR1 is SGHDN and CDR2 is FVKESK. The CDR3 region is CASSRDGGLTEAFF. In nucleotides, the CDR3 is TGTGCCAGCAGCCGTGATGGGGGGTTGACTGAAGCTTTCTTT.

The chain couples TRBV7-6 to TRBJ1-1; the D gene is possibly TRBD1 (6 bases). CDR1 is SGHVS and CDR2 is FNYEAQ in the germline V gene. Trimming cost V 2 bases and J 4 bases, with 8 bases left between them. This CDR3 is built from 13 residues. The CDR3 bases are TGTGCCAGCAGCTTATCAGGGGTCACTGAAGCTTTCTTT. This sequence encodes CASSLSGVTEAFF.

The chain links TRBV7-9 to TRBJ2-5, with TRBD1 matching over 9 bases. Germline V lookup: CDR1 SEHNR, CDR2 FQNEAQ (reference sequence). Losses at the gene ends were 1 base for V and 3 bases for J; bases not matched to a gene: 6. The length of the CDR3 is 16 residues. The CDR3: CASSLGTGGGEETQYF. CDR3 sequence (DNA): TGTGCCAGCAGCTTAGGTACAGGGGGCGGGGAAGAGACCCAGTACTTC.

The chain employs TRBV19 and TRBJ2-3, with 8 bases matching TRBD1. This CDR3 region has 14 residues. The germline gives CDR1 LNHDA, CDR2 SQIVND (reference sequence). With V trimmed by 3 bases and J by 4 bases, 3 bases remained unmatched. CDR3 sequence reads: CASSIQGAADTQYF. Written as DNA, the CDR3 is TGTGCCAGTAGTATTCAGGGGGCCGCAGATACGCAGTATTTT. Full variable domain (missing parts from reference TRBV19 and TRBJ2-3): DGGITQSPKYLFRKEGQNVTLSCEQNLNHDAMYWYRQDPGQGLRLIYYSQIVNDFQKGDIAEGYSVSREKKESFPLTVTSAQKNPTAFYLCASSIQGAADTQYFGPGTRLTVL.

The chain combines TRBV24-1 with TRBJ2-2, with 7 bases matching TRBD1. CDR3 size: 18 residues. From germline, CDR1 is KGHDR and CDR2 SFDVKD. Unmatched junction bases numbered 14, after V lost 4 bases and J lost 4 bases. In DNA form, the CDR3 reads TGTGCCACCAGTGACCCAACCCCTCAACAGGGGAGCACCGGGGAGCTGTTTTTT. Translation gives CATSDPTPQQGSTGELFF.

The chain couples TRBV27 to TRBJ1-1; tentative D call: TRBD1 (5 bases). Trimming took 6 bases from V and 4 from J, leaving 15 bases between them. CDR1 is MNHEY and CDR2 is SMNVEV in the germline V gene (reference sequence). This CDR3 has 14 amino acids. The CDR3 DNA reads TGTGCCAGCAGCAAACAGGCGCCGGGCACTGAAGCTTTCTTT. The encoded protein is CASSKQAPGTEAFF.

The rearrangement joins TRBV5-4 to TRBJ1-6; TRBD1 is a possible D gene (5 bases). The CDR3 has 12 amino acids. From germline, CDR1 is SGHNT and CDR2 YYREEE (reference sequence). Trimming cost V 1 base and J 10 bases, with 6 bases left between them. The CDR3 is CASSLPGSPLHF. The CDR3 bases are TGTGCCAGCAGCTTGCCAGGGTCACCCCTCCACTTT. Filled out from reference TRBV5-4 and TRBJ1-6, the complete variable domain reads ETGVTQSPTHLIKTRGQQVTLRCSSQSGHNTVSWYQQALGQGPQFIFQYYREEENGRGNFPPRFSGLQFPNYSSELNVNALELDDSALYLCASSLPGSPLHFGNGTRLTVT.

DNA for the CDR3: TGTGCCACCCAGACAGGGTTTGGTAATCAGCCCCAGCATTTT. Protein product: CATQTGFGNQPQHF. The chain joins TRBV19 to TRBJ1-5; 7 nucleotides align to TRBD1. The CDR3 has 14 amino acids. The germline V gene has CDR1 LNHDA and CDR2 SQIVND (reference sequence). V shed 10 bases, J shed 4 bases, and the junction held 10 bases outside the gene matches. The variable domain in full, with the rest retrieved from reference TRBV19 and TRBJ1-5, is DGGITQSPKYLFRKEGQNVTLSCEQNLNHDAMYWYRQDPGQGLRLIYYSQIVNDFQKGDIAEGYSVSREKKESFPLTVTSAQKNPTAFYLCATQTGFGNQPQHFGDGTRLSIL.

This clone was seen more than once but under ten times. The rearrangement links TRBV3-1 (or the pseudogene TRBV3-2) to TRBJ1-1; D ambiguous. Looked up from germline, CDR1 is LGHDT and CDR2 is YNNKEL (reference sequence). V was clipped by 5 bases and J by 0 bases, with 10 bases between them. The CDR3 runs 14 residues. The CDR3 here is CASSLGGMNTEAFF. DNA for the CDR3: TGTGCCAGCAGCTTGGGAGGGATGAACACTGAAGCTTTCTTT.

This chain connects TRBV7-9 to TRBJ2-7; possibly TRBD2 for D (7 bases). The CDR3 runs to 17 residues. Per germline, CDR1 SEHNR and CDR2 FQNEAQ (reference sequence). V shed 5 bases and J shed 4 bases, with 24 bases lying between them. The CDR3 sequence: CASSPSGGAQPGYEQYF. Written as DNA, the CDR3 is TGTGCCAGCAGCCCTTCGGGGGGCGCCCAACCGGGTTACGAGCAGTACTTC.

This clone was recorded a few times. This sample includes further DNA sequences coding for the same CDR3. In DNA form, the CDR3 reads TGTGCCAGTAGTACCGGGAGCTCTGGAAACACCATATATTTT. It specifies CASSTGSSGNTIYF. The chain employs TRBV19 and TRBJ1-3; D call uncertain. Germline V gene sequence: CDR1 LNHDA, CDR2 SQIVND (reference sequence). Trimming cost V 4 bases and J 0 bases, with 7 bases left between them. The CDR3 totals 14 residues.

The chain couples TRBV5-1 to TRBJ2-1, with 8 bases aligning to TRBD2. J gave up 5 bases and V 0 bases, and 4 bases lay outside the gene matches. Germline V CDR1 and CDR2: SGHRS, YFSETQ. This CDR3 has 15 residues. CDR3 sequence: CASSLGTSGNNEQFF. The CDR3 coding sequence is TGCGCCAGCAGCTTGGGAACTAGCGGTAACAATGAGCAGTTCTTC.

The chain links TRBV6-6 to TRBJ1-1, with D perhaps matching TRBD1 (6 bases). The CDR3 runs to 13 residues. Between the trimmed V and J ends, which lost 2 bases and 6 bases, there was a span of 10 bases. Germline CDR1 and CDR2: MNHNY and SVGAGI (reference sequence). Written as DNA, the CDR3 is TGTGCCAGCAGTTACGGGGCAGGGGCTGAAGCTTTCTTT. Its translation is CASSYGAGAEAFF.

The chain employs TRBV6-2 or TRBV6-3 and TRBJ1-5, with 7 bases that match TRBD1. The germline gives CDR1 MNHEY, CDR2 SVGEGT. This CDR3 region has 13 residues. Losses at the gene ends were 5 bases for V and 3 bases for J; bases not matched to a gene: 1. CDR3 nucleotide sequence: TGTGCCAGCAGTACAGGGGTCAATCAGCCCCAGCATTTT. Its protein is CASSTGVNQPQHF.